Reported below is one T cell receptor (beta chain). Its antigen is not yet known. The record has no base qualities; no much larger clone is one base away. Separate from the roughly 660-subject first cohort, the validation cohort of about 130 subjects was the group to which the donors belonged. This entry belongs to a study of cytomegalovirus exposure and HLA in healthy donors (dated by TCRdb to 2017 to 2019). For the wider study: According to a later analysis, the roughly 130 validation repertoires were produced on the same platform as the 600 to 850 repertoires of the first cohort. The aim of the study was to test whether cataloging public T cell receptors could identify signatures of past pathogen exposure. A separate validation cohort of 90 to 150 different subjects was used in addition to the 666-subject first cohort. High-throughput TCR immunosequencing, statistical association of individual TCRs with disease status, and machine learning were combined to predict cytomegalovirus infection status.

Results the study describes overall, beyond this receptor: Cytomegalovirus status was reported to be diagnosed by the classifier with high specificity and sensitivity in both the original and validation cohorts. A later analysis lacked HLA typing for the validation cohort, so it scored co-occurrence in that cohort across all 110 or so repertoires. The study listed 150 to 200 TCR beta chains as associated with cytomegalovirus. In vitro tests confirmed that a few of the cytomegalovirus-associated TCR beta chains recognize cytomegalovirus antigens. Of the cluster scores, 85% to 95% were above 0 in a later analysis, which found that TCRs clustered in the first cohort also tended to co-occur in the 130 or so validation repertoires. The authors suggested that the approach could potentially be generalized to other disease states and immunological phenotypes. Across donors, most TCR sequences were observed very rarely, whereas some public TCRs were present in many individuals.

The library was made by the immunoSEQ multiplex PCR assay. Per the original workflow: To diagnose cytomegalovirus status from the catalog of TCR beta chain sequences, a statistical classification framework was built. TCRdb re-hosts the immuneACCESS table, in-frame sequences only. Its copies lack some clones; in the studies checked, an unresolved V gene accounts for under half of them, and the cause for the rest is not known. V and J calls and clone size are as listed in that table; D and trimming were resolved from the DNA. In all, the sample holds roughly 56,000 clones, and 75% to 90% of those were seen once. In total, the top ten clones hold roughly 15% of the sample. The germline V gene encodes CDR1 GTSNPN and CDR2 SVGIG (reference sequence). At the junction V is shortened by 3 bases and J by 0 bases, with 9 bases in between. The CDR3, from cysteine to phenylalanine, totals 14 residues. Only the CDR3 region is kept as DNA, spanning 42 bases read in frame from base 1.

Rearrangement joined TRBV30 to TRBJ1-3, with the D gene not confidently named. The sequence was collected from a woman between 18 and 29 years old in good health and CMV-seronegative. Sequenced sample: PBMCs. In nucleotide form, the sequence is TGTGCCTGGAGGCCCTCCAGCTCTGGAAACACCATATATTTT. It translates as CAWRPSSSGNTIYF.